The clone carrying this T cell receptor beta chain has only a few counts. Its antigen is currently unknown. The germline gene is not matched at one end of the junction; a read error may be the cause. Extraction of RNA together with DNA used about 18-31 mg of unsorted bulk tissue. Every patient in the cohort had a primary liver carcinoma. That carcinoma was treated by surgical resection. CDR3 length: 16 residues. Germline V gives CDR1 MGHRA, CDR2 YSYEKL. The data belong to a study of tumor-infiltrating lymphocytes in primary liver carcinoma. The input was around 0.5 ug total RNA; TCR beta cDNA was made from it with a constant-region primer. Libraries for TCR beta were built through three nested multiplex PCR rounds, which together made up a slightly modified ARM-PCR procedure. Running roughly 10 cycles apiece, the first two PCR rounds relied on TRBV1-TRBV30 forward primers together with a C-beta reverse primer. TCRdb re-called the multiplex PCR reads through MiXCR, storing one row per CDR3 protein. The sample shows tens of thousands of distinct CDR3 sequences, 75% of them seen only once.

Study-wide points: Blood fell significantly below tumors in its top-250-clone fraction (p = 0.039).

The chain combines TRBV4-1 with TRBJ2-7; no clear D. This clonotype originated in a woman under 40 with primary liver carcinoma and hepatitis B virus infection. Material for sequencing was tumor-adjacent normal liver tissue. CDR3 DNA sequence: TGCGCCAGCAGCCAAGATATTACGGTTTACCCCTACGAGCAGTACTTT. As protein: CASSQDITVYPYEQYF.